The sequence of this T cell receptor beta chain was determined in a study of cytomegalovirus exposure and HLA in healthy donors. PCR employed 60 Vbeta and 13 Jbeta primers. Sequencing was performed with immunoSEQ multiplex PCR; in TCRdb, only in-frame clones are kept and a portion is missing. The sample has approximately 150,000 clones, 77% seen once; the top ten hold around 1.7%. Trimming took 3 bases from V and 2 from J; bases not matched to a gene: 13. Germline loops: CDR1 SNHLY, CDR2 FYNNEI. CDR3 length: 19 amino acids. The table lists this clone with a count of one. The chain links TRBV2 to TRBJ2-1; 10 positions match TRBD2. Sequenced sample: PBMCs. The clonotype comes from a female donor in good health and CMV-seronegative. The CDR3 DNA is TGTGCCAGCAGTGATTCGGGACTAGCGACACGAGGGACCTACAATGAGCAGTTCTTC. This translates into CASSDSGLATRGTYNEQFF.